These T cell receptor beta chains were read from a single sample in a study of shared clonotypes between healthy human individuals. TCRdb keeps only in-frame clones here, not all; method: immunoSEQ multiplex PCR. This table holds 2 million or so clones, 85% to 95% found once. The sequenced material came from naive CD8+ T cells sorted from blood. Source of these receptors: a man younger than 35 in good health. The CDR3 runs from the conserved cysteine through the conserved F or W. Fields, in order: CDR3 length, J gene, D gene, V gene, clone size, CDR3 protein, CDR3 DNA. D genes are given only for firm matches. Where a row states a size, it is once, few, many or the class of an expanded clone; other rows omit it.

14 | TRBJ2-7 | - | TRBV28 | - | CASRGSASSYEQYF | TGTGCCAGCAGGGGCAGCGCGAGCTCCTACGAGCAGTACTTC
16 | TRBJ2-7 | TRBD2 | TRBV5-4 | - | CASSLATGGYTYEQYF | TGTGCCAGCAGCTTGGCTACGGGGGGGTATACCTACGAGCAGTACTTC
16 | TRBJ2-3 | - | TRBV7-2 | - | CASSVLTSFFTDTQYF | TGTGCCAGCAGCGTTCTAACTAGCTTCTTCACAGATACGCAGTATTTT
13 | TRBJ2-7 | - | TRBV6-1 | - | CASDLGVHYEQYF | TGTGCCAGCGATCTAGGAGTACACTACGAGCAGTACTTC
15 | TRBJ1-3 | - | TRBV4-1 | - | CASSQVRDDGNTIYF | TGCGCCAGCAGCCAAGTACGGGACGATGGAAACACCATATATTTT
15 | TRBJ2-3 | TRBD2 | TRBV5-6 | - | CASSSSGGSTDTQYF | TGTGCCAGCAGTTCTAGCGGGGGGAGCACAGATACGCAGTATTTT
13 | TRBJ2-7 | - | TRBV27 | - | CASSFGQTYEQYF | TGTGCCAGCAGTTTCGGTCAGACCTACGAGCAGTACTTC
13 | TRBJ1-2 | - | TRBV9 | - | CASSVASGDGYTF | TGTGCCAGCAGCGTAGCGTCGGGAGATGGCTACACCTTC
20 | TRBJ1-6 | - | TRBV2 | - | CASSTDSWLGGGGLNSPLHF | TGTGCCAGCAGTACTGACAGTTGGCTTGGTGGGGGGGGCTTAAATTCACCCCTCCACTTT
15 | TRBJ2-2 | TRBD2 | TRBV6-5 | - | CASSFGRERPGELFF | TGTGCCAGCAGTTTCGGGCGGGAGCGCCCCGGGGAGCTGTTTTTT
14 | TRBJ1-2 | - | TRBV28 | - | CASSSRTGTYGYTF | TGTGCCAGCAGTTCTCGGACGGGAACCTATGGCTACACCTTC
14 | TRBJ1-3 | TRBD1 | TRBV28 | - | CASRPQGMQGTIYF | TGTGCCAGCAGACCACAGGGGATGCAGGGCACCATATATTTT
14 | TRBJ1-3 | - | TRBV29-1 | - | CSVEARDSGNTIYF | TGCAGCGTTGAAGCAAGGGACTCTGGAAACACCATATATTTT
17 | TRBJ1-2 | - | TRBV19 | - | CASRGRSLGTLLYGYTF | TGTGCCAGTCGGGGTCGAAGTCTAGGGACACTCCTTTATGGCTACACCTTC
16 | TRBJ2-5 | - | TRBV6-5 | - | CASSYSVLDGIGAQYF | TGTGCCAGCAGTTACTCGGTTTTGGACGGCATAGGGGCCCAGTACTTC
13 | TRBJ1-2 | - | TRBV13 | - | CASSLEGDYGYTF | TGTGCCAGCAGCTTAGAAGGGGACTATGGCTACACCTTC
14 | TRBJ2-1 | - | TRBV5-1 | - | CASSLTGNNNEQFF | TGCGCCAGCAGCTTGACTGGGAACAACAATGAGCAGTTCTTC
16 | TRBJ2-2 | - | TRBV6-6 | - | CATSGGGGWGTGELFF | TGTGCCACCTCCGGGGGTGGGGGATGGGGCACCGGGGAGCTGTTTTTT
17 | TRBJ2-7 | TRBD2 | TRBV4-3 | - | CASSIGLEGVIGHEQYF | TGCGCCAGCAGCATCGGACTAGAAGGCGTCATAGGGCACGAGCAGTACTTC
16 | TRBJ2-2 | - | TRBV30 | - | CAWSVGVRVNTGELFF | TGTGCCTGGAGTGTCGGCGTCAGGGTAAACACCGGGGAGCTGTTTTTT
15 | TRBJ2-5 | - | TRBV18 | - | CASSPAPSGEETQYF | TGTGCCAGCTCACCGGCCCCCTCAGGAGAAGAGACCCAGTACTTC
12 | TRBJ2-7 | TRBD1 | TRBV28 | - | CASRGQAYEQYF | TGTGCCAGCCGGGGACAGGCCTACGAGCAGTACTTC
15 | TRBJ2-7 | - | TRBV2 | - | CASSEALLGDYEQYF | TGTGCCAGCAGTGAAGCGCTTCTGGGGGACTACGAGCAGTACTTC
15 | TRBJ2-1 | - | TRBV5-4 | - | CASRSWGGSLDEQFF | TGTGCCAGCAGATCATGGGGCGGGTCCTTAGATGAGCAGTTCTTC
14 | TRBJ2-4 | - | TRBV5-4 | few | CASSFAGAKNIQYF | TGTGCCAGCAGTTTTGCGGGAGCCAAAAACATTCAGTACTTC
16 | TRBJ2-3 | TRBD2 | TRBV19 | - | CASSIGTSGRADTQYF | TGTGCCAGTAGTATTGGGACTAGCGGGAGGGCAGATACGCAGTATTTT
14 | TRBJ2-3 | - | TRBV7-9 | - | CASSLEERTDTQYF | TGTGCCAGCAGCTTAGAGGAGCGCACAGATACGCAGTATTTT
16 | TRBJ1-2 | TRBD1 | TRBV29-1 | - | CSVEGAFRDRGYGYTF | TGCAGCGTTGAAGGCGCTTTCCGGGACAGGGGCTATGGCTACACCTTC
13 | TRBJ1-6 | - | TRBV11-3 | once | CASSSDSYSPLHF | TGTGCCAGCAGCTCCGACTCGTATTCACCCCTCCACTTT
15 | TRBJ2-2 | TRBD1 | TRBV11-2 | - | CASSPGQGGTGELFF | TGTGCCAGCAGCCCGGGACAGGGCGGCACCGGGGAGCTGTTTTTT
14 | TRBJ2-7 | TRBD1 | TRBV5-1 | - | CASSYYRDSSEQYF | TGCGCCAGCAGCTATTACCGGGACAGCTCCGAGCAGTACTTC
14 | TRBJ2-5 | - | TRBV15 | - | CATSRDRGEETQYF | TGTGCCACCAGCAGAGATAGGGGGGAAGAGACCCAGTACTTC
15 | TRBJ2-3 | - | TRBV27 | - | CASSPRDSLTDTQYF | TGTGCCAGCAGTCCTAGGGACTCTCTCACAGATACGCAGTATTTT
15 | TRBJ2-5 | - | TRBV27 | - | CASSLTGPTQETQYF | TGTGCCAGCAGTTTAACCGGGCCCACCCAAGAGACCCAGTACTTC
15 | TRBJ2-2 | TRBD1 | TRBV10-1 | - | CASSELGTGAGELFF | TGCGCCAGCAGTGAACTCGGGACAGGGGCCGGGGAGCTGTTTTTT
15 | TRBJ1-4 | TRBD1 | TRBV9 | - | CASSSTGATNEKLFF | TGTGCCAGCAGCTCGACAGGGGCAACTAATGAAAAACTGTTTTTT
13 | TRBJ2-7 | - | TRBV5-4 | - | CASSFALGYEQYF | TGTGCCAGCAGCTTCGCATTGGGCTACGAGCAGTACTTC
15 | TRBJ2-7 | - | TRBV4-1 | - | CASSQSETTVYEQYF | TGCGCCAGCAGCCAAAGCGAAACAACCGTCTACGAGCAGTACTTC
14 | TRBJ2-7 | - | TRBV19 | - | CASSIGPLGAEQYF | TGTGCCAGTAGTATAGGCCCCTTAGGGGCCGAGCAGTACTTC
11 | TRBJ2-7 | - | TRBV28 | - | CASSLGGEQYF | TGTGCCAGCAGTTTAGGTGGCGAGCAGTACTTC
14 | TRBJ1-3 | - | TRBV28 | - | CASSYWESGNTIYF | TGTGCCAGCAGTTATTGGGAATCTGGAAACACCATATATTTT
16 | TRBJ1-5 | - | TRBV28 | - | CASRHATDYSNQPQHF | TGTGCCAGCAGGCACGCCACGGATTATAGCAATCAGCCCCAGCATTTT
15 | TRBJ2-1 | TRBD1 | TRBV29-1 | - | CSVVPRDRKYNEQFF | TGCAGCGTTGTACCCCGGGACAGGAAATACAATGAGCAGTTCTTC
12 | TRBJ2-7 | - | TRBV30 | once | CAWSVGTYEQYF | TGTGCCTGGAGTGTGGGTACCTACGAGCAGTACTTC
13 | TRBJ1-2 | - | TRBV19 | once | CASSIGRGDGYTF | TGTGCCAGTAGTATAGGCCGGGGTGATGGCTACACCTTC
12 | TRBJ2-7 | TRBD1 | TRBV2 | - | CASMGQSYEQYF | TGTGCCAGCATGGGACAGTCTTACGAGCAGTACTTC
14 | TRBJ2-5 | - | TRBV19 | - | CASSPGGEQETQYF | TGTGCCAGTAGCCCCGGGGGTGAACAAGAGACCCAGTACTTC
18 | TRBJ2-6 | - | TRBV27 | - | CASSLSGTLVSGANVLTF | TGTGCCAGCAGTTTATCTGGGACACTCGTCTCTGGGGCCAACGTCCTGACTTTC
15 | TRBJ2-1 | TRBD2 | TRBV6-5 | - | CASSASSGRAAEQFF | TGTGCCAGCAGCGCTTCTAGCGGGAGGGCCGCTGAGCAGTTCTTC
17 | TRBJ1-2 | - | TRBV30 | - | CAWTPPRPWPFNYGYTF | TGTGCCTGGACCCCACCCCGGCCCTGGCCATTTAACTATGGCTACACCTTC
12 | TRBJ1-1 | - | TRBV19 | - | CASSILNTEAFF | TGTGCCAGTAGTATCTTGAACACTGAAGCTTTCTTT
12 | TRBJ2-7 | TRBD1 | TRBV2 | - | CASSGTAYEQYF | TGTGCCAGCTCCGGGACAGCCTACGAGCAGTACTTC
15 | TRBJ2-7 | TRBD1 | TRBV5-8 | - | CASSLVGGNSYEQYF | TGTGCCAGCAGCTTGGTAGGGGGCAACTCCTACGAGCAGTACTTC
16 | TRBJ1-4 | - | TRBV5-1 | - | CASTEGDRPTNEKLFF | TGCGCCAGCACCGAGGGAGATAGGCCAACTAATGAAAAACTGTTTTTT
13 | TRBJ2-2 | - | TRBV5-1 | - | CASRNPNTGELFF | TGCGCCAGCAGAAATCCGAACACCGGGGAGCTGTTTTTT
16 | TRBJ1-2 | TRBD1 | TRBV5-4 | - | CASSQDRGGSNYGYTF | TGTGCCAGCAGTCAAGACAGGGGGGGGTCTAACTATGGCTACACCTTC